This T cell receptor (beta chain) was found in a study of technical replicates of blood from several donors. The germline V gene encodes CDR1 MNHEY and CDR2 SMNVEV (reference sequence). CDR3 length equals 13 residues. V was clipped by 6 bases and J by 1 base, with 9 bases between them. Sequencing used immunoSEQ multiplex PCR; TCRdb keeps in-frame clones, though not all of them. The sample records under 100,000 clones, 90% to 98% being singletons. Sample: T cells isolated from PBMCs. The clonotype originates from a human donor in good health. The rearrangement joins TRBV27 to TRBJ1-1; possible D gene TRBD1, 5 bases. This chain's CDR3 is CASRITGNTEAFF. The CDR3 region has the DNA TGTGCCAGCAGGATCACAGGGAACACTGAAGCTTTCTTT.